These T cell receptor beta chains were read from a single sample in a study of T cell repertoires in cytomegalovirus infection. TCRdb called the reads again in MiXCR, with one record for every CDR3 protein. The sample comprises hundreds of thousands of distinct CDR3 sequences, 15% to 20% of which are singletons, and around 12% rests with the top ten. The sequencing sample was made of PBMCs. These receptors were taken from a human donor in good health (CMV status not recorded). Some clones in this sample may be carry-over from other donors' samples. Each CDR3 is given with its conserved first and last residue. Fields, in order: clone size, D gene, J gene, V gene, CDR3 DNA, CDR3 protein. D genes are given only for firm matches. Some rows have no size entry. The others give once, few or many, or a class for an expanded clone.

>NA|TRBD1|TRBJ1-6|TRBV6-2/TRBV6-3
TGTGCCAGCAGTTCCAGGACAGGGCCGAATTCACCCCTCCACTTT
CASSSRTGPNSPLHF
>many|NA|TRBJ2-1|TRBV19
TGTGCCACCGAAAACGGGCTCGCAGGACGAGACAATGAGCAGTTCTTC
CATENGLAGRDNEQFF
>many|TRBD2|TRBJ2-5|TRBV28
TGTGCCAGCAGCGTAGCGGGGGAACGGGAGACCCAGTACTTC
CASSVAGERETQYF
>NA|TRBD1|TRBJ1-5|TRBV20-1
TGCAGTGCTGGGACAGGGGACTTCAATCAGCCCCAGCATTTT
CSAGTGDFNQPQHF
>NA|TRBD2|TRBJ2-3|TRBV5-1
TGCGCCAGCGGGTCCGGGACTAGCGGCACAGATACGCAGTATTTT
CASGSGTSGTDTQYF
>NA|NA|TRBJ1-1|TRBV12-3/TRBV12-4
TGTGCCAGCAGTTTCGGATCCTCGAACACTGAAGCTTTCTTT
CASSFGSSNTEAFF
>many|TRBD1|TRBJ1-1|TRBV12-3/TRBV12-4
TGTGCCAGCAGTCCCGCCGACAGGGGGGGCACTGAAGCTTTCTTT
CASSPADRGGTEAFF
>once|TRBD2|TRBJ2-3|TRBV12-3/TRBV12-4
TGTGCCAGCAGTTCCGACGGGAGGGAGTATTTT
CASSSDGREYF
>NA|NA|TRBJ1-5|TRBV27
TGTGCCAGCAGTGAGGGACGGAGCAATCAGCCCCAGCATTTT
CASSEGRSNQPQHF
>many|NA|TRBJ2-5|TRBV4-1
TGCGCCAGCAGCCCAAGAGACGGGGGAGCAGAGACCCAGTACTTC
CASSPRDGGAETQYF
>NA|TRBD1|TRBJ2-1|TRBV5-4
TGTGCCAGCCAAAAGGACAGGACTCTATACAATGAGCAGTTCTTC
CASQKDRTLYNEQFF
>few|TRBD1|TRBJ2-7|TRBV10-3
TGTGCCATCAGTGAACAGGGGCCTTACGAGCAGTACTTC
CAISEQGPYEQYF
>NA|NA|TRBJ1-1|TRBV27
TGTGCCAGCAGGTCTCTTGGGGGGGGAATTAGTAAGGGCACTGAAGCTTTCTTT
CASRSLGGGISKGTEAFF
>NA|NA|TRBJ2-3|TRBV12-3/TRBV12-4
TGTGCCAGCAGGCATAATCATGGGGGAGGCACAGATACGCAGTATTTT
CASRHNHGGGTDTQYF
>many|TRBD2|TRBJ2-2|TRBV7-6
TGTGCCAGCAGCTTAGCTCGGACTAGCGGGTGGAACACCGGGGAGCTGTTTTTT
CASSLARTSGWNTGELFF
>few|NA|TRBJ2-7|TRBV10-3
TGTGCCATCAGTGAATTACTAGCTGGCGAGCAGTACTTC
CAISELLAGEQYF
>NA|NA|TRBJ1-1|TRBV6-1
TGTGCCAGCAGTGCCTCCGGGACGAACACTGAAGCTTTCTTT
CASSASGTNTEAFF
>NA|TRBD2|TRBJ2-5|TRBV13
TGTGCCAGCAGCCCCGGGGGCTTAGCGGGACAAGAGACCCAGTACTTC
CASSPGGLAGQETQYF
>few|NA|TRBJ2-1|TRBV4-3
TGCGCCAGCAGCCAAGAGACAGGATCCTCGGTCTATGAGCAGTTCTTC
CASSQETGSSVYEQFF
>many|NA|TRBJ2-7|TRBV20-1
TGCAGTGCCTCTGAGGGACCCTACGAGCAGTACTTC
CSASEGPYEQYF
>NA|NA|TRBJ1-2|TRBV7-9
TGTGCCAGCAGCTACGAGGCACAGGGCTATGGCTACACCTTC
CASSYEAQGYGYTF
>many|NA|TRBJ1-1|TRBV20-1
TGCAGTGCCAAACCCGAAAGGTTGGCTGAAGCTTTCTTT
CSAKPERLAEAFF
>NA|TRBD2|TRBJ2-2|TRBV4-3
TGCGCCAGCAGCCAAGATTCGCGGGGGGGCGTCACCGGGGAGCTGTTTTTT
CASSQDSRGGVTGELFF
>many|TRBD2|TRBJ2-3|TRBV7-9
TGTGCCAGCACCTTAATCGGACTAGCGGGGCAAGATACGCAGTATTTT
CASTLIGLAGQDTQYF
>many|NA|TRBJ2-7|TRBV7-2
TGTGCCAGCAGCCCCCCAGTTTCCTACGAGCAGTACTTC
CASSPPVSYEQYF
>NA|NA|TRBJ2-3|TRBV7-2
TGTACCAGCAGTGCCCGAGGGGCCCGGGCGGGTACGCAGTATTTT
CTSSARGARAGTQYF
>NA|NA|TRBJ2-2|TRBV28
TGTGCCAGCAGTTTTGGGGGACTTGGCACCGGGGAGCTGTTTTTT
CASSFGGLGTGELFF
>many|NA|TRBJ2-2|TRBV5-6
TGTGCCAGCAGCTTAGGGCGCACCGGGGAGCTGTTTTTT
CASSLGRTGELFF
>few|NA|TRBJ1-2|TRBV28
TGTGCCAGCAACTTAGAGGGATTAGGTAGGGGCTACACCTTC
CASNLEGLGRGYTF
>few|TRBD2|TRBJ2-5|TRBV4-2
TGTGCCAGCAGCCAAGATCCCAGGTGGGAGCGGGGGGGCCAAGAGACCCAGTACTTC
CASSQDPRWERGGQETQYF
>many|NA|TRBJ1-5|TRBV19
TGTGCCAGTAGTACAGACCCGAGGAGGGCGGGATCAAATCAGCCCCAGCATTTT
CASSTDPRRAGSNQPQHF
>many|NA|TRBJ1-2|TRBV7-9
TGTGCCAGCAGCCCCGAGGGATTCTTCTATGGCTACACCTTC
CASSPEGFFYGYTF